The clone carrying this TCR beta chain has just one count. Its antigen remains unidentified. The source of the sample is a study of T cell responses to AZD1222 COVID-19 vaccine. Study-level findings and limits: It should be noted that donors were predominantly white British and more often female, and clonal diversity was possibly underestimated.

TCRdb's table, derived via immunoSEQ multiplex PCR, lists solely in-frame clones and lacks some. The sample has approximately 140,000 clones; 90% to 95% are singletons. Germline assignment: CDR1 SGHDT and CDR2 YYEEEE. CDR3 length equals 13 residues. The V end was cut by 4 bases, the J end by 6 bases, with 11 bases between. This chain uses TRBV5-6 with TRBJ2-1, with D possibly being TRBD2 (6 bases). The source of this sequence is an adult who received the AZD1222 COVID-19 vaccine. This specimen consisted of peripheral blood, obtained 28 days after the second AZD1222 dose. The CDR3 loop is CASSTGTFNEQFF. CDR3 in DNA: TGTGCCAGCAGCACGGGGACTTTCAATGAGCAGTTCTTC.